This TCR beta chain was recorded in a study of CD8 T cells in Susac syndrome. Study overall: When their blood was taken, patients with Susac syndrome were therapy-naive, taking corticosteroids, or taking intravenous immunoglobulin alone.

Trimming removed 2 bases from V and 7 bases from J, with 3 bases in between. CDR1 and CDR2 from the germline V gene are SGHAT and FQNNGV. CDR3 size: 11 residues. Sequencing of TCR beta covered CD8+ and CD4+ T cells obtained from blood. Negative isolation yielded CD8+ and CD4+ T cells; FACS enriched TEMRA cells. Random hexamers were used to reverse transcribe the RNA input (about 0.5 to 1 ug). Amplification of TCR beta CDR3 spanned 54 Vbeta and 13 Jbeta via immunoSEQ multiplex PCR. TCRdb recomputed calls from the immunoSEQ multiplex PCR reads with MiXCR, one row per CDR3 protein. The data contain around 170,000 distinct CDR3 sequences, under 97% of them singletons.

The genes are TRBV11-2 and TRBJ2-4; the D is unclear. The sequence was obtained from a human donor with Susac syndrome. The sequencing sample was made of CD4+ T cells from PBMCs. This CDR3 reads CASSLSNIQYF. The CDR3 coding sequence is TGTGCCAGCAGCTTATCCAACATTCAGTACTTC.